The entry below gives a single T cell receptor (beta chain) sequence along with its context. This clonotype has only a few counts. Its antigen is still unknown. The record has no base qualities; no much larger clone is one base away. This sample was taken from a study of naive and memory T cell subsets (dated 2017 in TCRdb). Looking at the study overall: An open-source, UMI-based TCR alpha and beta sequencing pipeline was applied to sorted naive and memory peripheral blood T cell subsets. Complete agreement was observed between the functional CMV T cell responses and the IgG serology results. RNA was DNase-treated and reverse transcribed with TCR constant-region primers, mostly using SuperScript III. Study-wide conclusions, independent of this receptor: In both CD4 and CD8 cells, going from naive through CM, EM and EMRA, the Gini index went up while Shannon and inverse Simpson diversity went down. RNA-based TCR counts may be affected by expression changes linked to T cell activation and differentiation. TCR abundance followed a power law whose exponent differed between naive and memory subsets but was consistent across the three individuals. Naive repertoires, especially CD8, contained a few larger clonotypes, possibly memory cells re-expressing CD45RA. Each clonotype was defined as a single alpha or beta chain sequence rather than as a paired alpha/beta receptor. The repertoire findings for the naive and memory subsets could not be validated against a ground truth because none was available. Following error correction, more than 95% of naive TCR sequences occurred only once, which made naive abundance distributions much steeper than those of memory subsets.

Receptor amplification or capture employed UMI-ligation and nested PCR. An equimolar mix of two oligonucleotides covering both TRBC1 and TRBC2 was used as the beta constant-region primer. A single-stranded oligonucleotide bearing the SP2 primer plus a 12-nucleotide UMI was ligated onto the 3' end of the cDNA by T4 RNA ligase 1. Four rounds of PCR were used to amplify ligated cDNA, with nested alpha and beta constant-region primers being used together with the SP2 primer. Incubation of the ligation reaction was carried out at 16 degrees C for 20-24 hours. To avoid over-amplification, PCR2 was usually performed as a SYBR Green qPCR and halted once a predetermined threshold was reached. Apart from the first purification, every purification step used Agencourt AMPure XP magnetic beads. Libraries were quantified by Qubit and checked on a TapeStation, where a main peak was expected near 650 bp. Pooled libraries were sequenced on an Illumina MiSeq using v2 2x251 paired-end kits, and typically about 0.95-2.1 million reads were obtained per sample. Each sample library was pooled at approximately 4.2 nM, and roughly 4.5-7% PhiX was included to improve cluster recognition. The original pipeline was this. V and J genes were assigned to Demultiplexor-processed FASTQ reads by Decombinator through tag matching, with a single base-pair mismatch being allowed. Collapsinator used UMIs to correct both sequencing errors and frequency errors arising from PCR heterogeneity. TCRs were translated and CDR3s were extracted from the conserved cysteine to the FGXG phenylalanine by CDR3Translator, with non-productive sequences being flagged. Repertoires were subsampled to equal numbers of UMI-defined TCRs before Gini, Shannon entropy and inverse Simpson indices were calculated. Power-law fits to clonotype abundance distributions were performed by maximum likelihood within the linear range. On one naive CD8 sample, the pipeline and MIGEC gave similar UMI counts, unique TCR numbers and clonal distributions. One analysis removed from the naive repertoire any naive TCRs that were also present in any memory subset from the same donor. A set of several thousand CMV-associated CDR3 sequences, compiled from VDJdb and a published dataset, was used to search the repertoires. TCRdb applied fastp at Q25 and MiXCR to the public reads, then kept only in-frame beta chains. Identical CDR3 protein sequences are pooled into one entry, listed with their most common genes and DNA. These V and J calls originate from TCRdb's pipeline instead of the authors' own analysis. This sample is represented by 140,000 to 150,000 distinct CDR3 sequences; 15% to 20% of them were singletons. The top ten constitute around 0.14% of the sample.

TCR alpha and beta chain libraries were amplified separately from the second PCR step onward. CMV status of each donor was established by measuring IFNgamma production from CD4+ T cells after fresh PBMCs were stimulated overnight with CMV viral lysate. CD4 T cells were positively selected with Miltenyi beads, followed by positive selection of CD8 T cells from the CD4-negative fraction. After staining for CD3, CD4, CD8, CD45RA, CD27 and a live/dead dye, cells were sorted on a BD Aria II into four subsets based on CD45RA and CD27. A few healthy volunteers provided blood, and each donor's sample was split into CD4 and CD8 T cells and then further divided into four differentiation subsets. Around 130 ml of peripheral blood was taken from each donor, and PBMC were separated by density-gradient centrifugation on Ficoll-Paque PLUS. The sorted cells were lysed in RLT buffer, after which RNA was extracted using a Qiagen RNeasy kit and kept at -80 degrees C.

The CDR3 sequence holds 15 residues, the cysteine and phenylalanine included. Just the 45-base CDR3 DNA is kept, in frame starting at base 1. The germline V gene encodes CDR1 SGHRS and CDR2 YFSETQ. V is clipped by 1 base and J by 2 bases, and the sequence between their germline boundaries is 12 bases long. The sequence links TRBV5-1 to TRBJ2-5; the D gene is perhaps TRBD2, on 6 matching bases. The sample taken for sequencing was naive CD4+ T cells from blood. The cell subset or site label, as the study defines it: naive T cells, CD45RA high CD27+. The sequence came from a human donor in good health. The CDR3 region has the sequence CASSLLGGPQETQYF. The DNA sequence reads TGCGCCAGCAGCTTGCTCGGGGGACCTCAAGAGACCCAGTACTTC.